Included here is one T cell receptor (beta chain) sequence, with context. Method: immunoSEQ multiplex PCR; TCRdb's copy keeps in-frame clones and lacks some. The data hold over 80,000 clones, with 79% observed a single time. The entry originates in a study of control samples from healthy donors and cancer patients. J was trimmed by 8 bases and V by 2 bases; bases with no gene match: 6. CDR1 is LGHNA, CDR2 YSLEER, per germline. This CDR3 comprises 15 residues. The J gene is TRBJ2-1, the V gene TRBV4-3; TRBD2 matches at 10 bases. The sample comprised blood. The sequence was collected from a woman aged 25 to 39 in good health. The CDR3 loop is CASSQIAGGGDEQFF. DNA for the CDR3: TGCGCCAGCAGCCAAATAGCGGGGGGCGGCGATGAGCAGTTCTTC.